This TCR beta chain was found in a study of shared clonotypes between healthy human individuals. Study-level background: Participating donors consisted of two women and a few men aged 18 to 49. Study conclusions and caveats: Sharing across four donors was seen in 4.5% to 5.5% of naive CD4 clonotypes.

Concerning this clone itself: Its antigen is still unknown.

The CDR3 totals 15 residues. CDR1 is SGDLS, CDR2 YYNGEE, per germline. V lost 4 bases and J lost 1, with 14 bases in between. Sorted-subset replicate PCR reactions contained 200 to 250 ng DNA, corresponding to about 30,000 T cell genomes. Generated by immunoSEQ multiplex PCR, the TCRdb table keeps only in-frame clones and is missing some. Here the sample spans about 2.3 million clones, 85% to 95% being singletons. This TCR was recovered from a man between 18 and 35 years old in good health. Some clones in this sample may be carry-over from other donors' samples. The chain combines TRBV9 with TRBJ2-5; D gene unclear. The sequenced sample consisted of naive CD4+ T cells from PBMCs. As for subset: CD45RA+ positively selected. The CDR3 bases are TGTGCCAGCAGCCCCGGACGGACCTTCCAAGAGACCCAGTACTTC. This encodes CASSPGRTFQETQYF.